Following are 32 T cell receptor beta chains from one sample sequenced in a study of blood T cell repertoires in COVID-19. Clones were sequenced by immunoSEQ multiplex PCR, and TCRdb holds only the in-frame ones, with some missing. This table has about 58,000 clones, nearly 90% appearing once. The sequenced sample was peripheral blood. The receptors shown here come from a man aged 55 to 70 with active COVID-19.

This chain links TRBV10-3 with TRBJ1-5; D unresolved. The CDR3 sequence is 20 residues long. Trimming took 8 bases from V and 0 from J, leaving 29 bases between them. From germline, CDR1 is ENHRY and CDR2 SYGVKD. Here the CDR3 reads CAIEVQGEKRELNSNQPQHF. In nucleotides, the CDR3 is TGTGCCATCGAGGTCCAAGGAGAAAAAAGAGAATTAAATAGCAATCAGCCCCAGCATTTT.

The V gene is TRBV30, the J gene TRBJ1-5, with a tentative D call TRBD1 (6 bases). This CDR3 contains 15 residues. The germline CDR1 and CDR2 sequences are GTSNPN and SVGIG (reference sequence). Trimming stripped 7 bases from V and 1 base from J, with 17 bases between. The CDR3, as DNA: TGTGCCTTCAAGAGACAGGACATGAGCAATCAGCCCCAGCATTTT. Its translation is CAFKRQDMSNQPQHF.

The chain employs TRBV30 and TRBJ1-1, with a tentative D call TRBD1 (6 bases). V lost 2 bases to trimming and J lost 1 base, with 20 bases between them. CDR3 size: 17 residues. Germline V CDR1 and CDR2: GTSNPN, SVGIG (reference sequence). The CDR3 DNA reads TGTGCCTGGAGTACTACAGGGTGGGCCCTGAGGAACACTGAAGCTTTCTTT. As protein: CAWSTTGWALRNTEAFF.

The genes are TRBV12-5 and TRBJ2-1, with 7 bases lining up with TRBD2. Germline V CDR1 and CDR2: LGHNT, FRNRAP. Unmatched junction bases numbered 7, after V lost 0 bases and J lost 5 bases. This CDR3 region has 16 residues. CDR3 in amino acids: CASGLVMRETNNEQFF. In DNA, the CDR3 is TGTGCTAGTGGTTTGGTAATGCGGGAGACAAACAATGAGCAGTTCTTC.

This clone was recorded only once. This sequence joins TRBV28 and TRBJ1-5; unclear D gene. The germline CDR1 and CDR2 sequences are MDHEN and SYDVKM. V dropped 1 base and J dropped 0 bases, with 4 bases sitting between them. The length of the CDR3 is 14 residues. CDR3 sequence (DNA): TGTGCCAGCAGTTTATCCGGTAGCAATCAGCCCCAGCATTTT. Amino acid sequence: CASSLSGSNQPQHF.

This chain links TRBV27 with TRBJ2-1; possible D gene TRBD2, 6 bases. Per the germline V gene, CDR1 is MNHEY and CDR2 is SMNVEV (reference sequence). CDR3 length equals 18 residues. Trimming removed 5 bases at V and 0 bases at J, with 20 bases between. CDR3 sequence: CASSPNPLAASSYNEQFF. The CDR3 nucleotides are TGTGCCAGCAGTCCCAACCCTTTAGCGGCGAGCTCCTACAATGAGCAGTTCTTC.

V usage is TRBV30 and J usage is TRBJ1-5; D not resolved. V was shortened by 2 bases and J by 6 bases, with 11 bases between the two germline ends. The CDR3 is 13 amino acids. CDR1 is GTSNPN, CDR2 SVGIG, per germline (reference sequence). CDR3 region: CAWSTSGFQPQHF. The CDR3 nucleotides read TGTGCCTGGAGTACGTCAGGATTTCAGCCCCAGCATTTT.

The chain recombines TRBV18 with TRBJ1-5; tentatively, D is TRBD1 (6 bases). V gave up 3 bases and J gave up 5 bases, with 14 bases separating them. Germline CDR1 is KGHSH and CDR2 is LQKENI. The CDR3 sequence is 15 residues long. CDR3 region: CASSPGSTGHQPQHF. CDR3 coding DNA: TGTGCCAGCTCACCTGGGTCGACAGGCCATCAGCCCCAGCATTTT.

J is TRBJ2-1 and V is TRBV19; TRBD1 is a possible D gene (5 bases). Looked up from germline, CDR1 is LNHDA and CDR2 is SQIVND (reference sequence). The CDR3 covers 15 residues. V was clipped by 0 bases and J by 2 bases, with 8 bases between them. The chain's CDR3 is CASSIDTTAYNEQFF. CDR3 nucleotides: TGTGCCAGTAGTATAGATACGACAGCCTACAATGAGCAGTTCTTC.

V gene TRBV10-3 combines with J gene TRBJ1-3, with D unclear. The germline V gene encodes CDR1 ENHRY and CDR2 SYGVKD. This CDR3 is built from 14 residues. Trimming removed 5 bases at V and 0 bases at J, with 8 bases between. The CDR3 DNA reads as TGTGCCATCAGTCGGGAGAACTCTGGAAACACCATATATTTT. It is translated as CAISRENSGNTIYF.

V usage is TRBV12-3 or TRBV12-4 and J usage is TRBJ2-1; 7 nucleotides match TRBD1. The length of the CDR3 is 13 residues. The J segment lost 9 bases and the V segment lost 6 bases, leaving 8 bases of the junction unmatched. The CDR3 is CASSRDRATEQFF. The CDR3 DNA is TGTGCCAGCAGCCGTGACAGGGCGACTGAGCAGTTCTTC.

V usage is TRBV7-9 and J usage is TRBJ2-3; 9 nucleotides align to TRBD1. The CDR3 totals 15 residues. The germline V gene encodes CDR1 SEHNR and CDR2 FQNEAQ (reference sequence). The junction had 4 bases not matched to a gene; V was cut back by 5 bases and J by 1 base. The CDR3, as DNA: TGTGCCAGCAGCCAACAGGGGGCTGGCACAGATACGCAGTATTTT. This codes for CASSQQGAGTDTQYF. Using reference TRBV7-9 and TRBJ2-3 for the parts outside the CDR3, the full variable domain is DTGVSQNPRHKITKRGQNVTFRCDPISEHNRLYWYRQTLGQGPEFLTYFQNEAQLEKSRLLSDRFSAERPKGSFSTLEIQRTEQGDSAMYLCASSQQGAGTDTQYFGPGTRLTVL.

This clone was observed a few times. The J gene is TRBJ2-3, the V gene TRBV5-5; D might be TRBD1 (6 bases). V dropped 6 bases and J dropped 0 bases, with 14 bases sitting between them. CDR3 length equals 15 residues. Per germline, CDR1 SGHKS and CDR2 YYEKEE (reference sequence). Here the CDR3 reads CASTPGDTSTDTQYF. The DNA for the CDR3 is TGTGCCAGCACCCCCGGGGACACCAGCACAGATACGCAGTATTTT.

The CDR3 loop is CASSQVIRQQGDNQPQHF. CDR3 bases: TGCGCCAGCAGCCAAGTCATACGACAACAGGGAGACAATCAGCCCCAGCATTTT. This chain links TRBV4-1 with TRBJ1-5; perhaps TRBD1 as D (6 bases). The V gene's germline CDR1 is MGHRA and CDR2 YSYEKL. The germline V and J ends were trimmed by 1 base and 3 bases, with 19 bases remaining between them. This CDR3 spans 18 amino acids.

The chain uses TRBV28 and TRBJ2-2, with a possible D match to TRBD2 (6 bases). The CDR3 has 16 residues. The germline V gene has CDR1 MDHEN and CDR2 SYDVKM. V was shortened by 3 bases and J by 5 bases, with 16 bases between the two germline ends. This chain's CDR3 is CASSFPGTGGTGELFF. The CDR3 DNA reads as TGTGCCAGCAGTTTCCCGGGGACCGGGGGAACCGGGGAGCTGTTTTTT.

The chain has TRBV2 and TRBJ1-2, with D tentatively TRBD1 (5 bases). The germline V gene encodes CDR1 SNHLY and CDR2 FYNNEI. V dropped 2 bases and J dropped 3 bases, with 7 bases sitting between them. The CDR3 has 13 amino acids. CDR3 sequence: CASSEQGHYGYTF. DNA of the CDR3: TGTGCCAGCAGTGAACAGGGCCACTATGGCTACACCTTC.

The rearrangement joins TRBV5-4 to TRBJ2-7; maybe TRBD1 (6 bases). The CDR3 is made up of 13 amino acids. The V gene lost 4 bases and the J gene lost 2 bases, with 10 bases spanning the gap. CDR1 SGHNT and CDR2 YYREEE come from the germline V gene (reference sequence). The CDR3 nucleotides read TGTGCCAGCAGCGACGACAGGACCTACGAGCAGTACTTC. Translating it yields CASSDDRTYEQYF.

The chain combines TRBV6-6 with TRBJ1-2, with D unclear. V lost 2 bases and J 4 bases, leaving 8 bases between the germline ends. This CDR3 region has 13 residues. The germline V gene has CDR1 MNHNY and CDR2 SVGAGI (reference sequence). The CDR3 sequence: CASSYVEGYGYTF. Written as DNA, the CDR3 is TGTGCCAGCAGTTACGTGGAGGGCTATGGCTACACCTTC.

The J gene is TRBJ1-1, the V gene TRBV2; no definite D call. CDR3 size: 14 residues. Trimming removed 0 bases at V and 4 bases at J, with 9 bases between. Germline assignment: CDR1 SNHLY and CDR2 FYNNEI. The CDR3 loop is CASSEALWSTEAFF. In DNA, the CDR3 is TGTGCCAGCAGTGAAGCGCTTTGGAGCACTGAAGCTTTCTTT.

The rearrangement joins TRBV24-1 to TRBJ2-2; 14 bases are shared with TRBD2. Trimming took 4 bases from V and 6 from J; bases not matched to a gene: 15. Germline values: CDR1 KGHDR, CDR2 SFDVKD. The CDR3 consists of 20 residues. The CDR3 DNA is TGTGCCACCAGTGACACCTTTGGGACTAGCGGGGGTGCGAGCGCCGGGGAGCTGTTTTTT. Its translation is CATSDTFGTSGGASAGELFF.

The chain carries TRBV5-1 and TRBJ1-2, with 7 nucleotides matching TRBD1. This CDR3 comprises 14 residues. The ends lost 1 base at V and 4 bases at J; junction bases unmatched: 4. Germline CDR1 is SGHRS and CDR2 is YFSETQ. The CDR3 DNA reads as TGCGCCAGCAGCTTGACAGGGGAGAGCTATGGCTACACCTTC. Its protein product is CASSLTGESYGYTF.

The chain links TRBV5-1 to TRBJ2-5; D may be TRBD1 (6 bases). The CDR3 covers 15 residues. V was pared by 8 bases and J by 4 bases, with 21 bases between. CDR1 is SGHRS and CDR2 is YFSETQ in the germline V gene. CDR3 bases: TGCGCCAGTACCCCGCCGGGGCAGGGGCGAGAGACCCAGTACTTC. Residues: CASTPPGQGRETQYF. The variable domain in full, with the rest retrieved from reference TRBV5-1 and TRBJ2-5, is KAGVTQTPRYLIKTRGQQVTLSCSPISGHRSVSWYQQTPGQGLQFLFEYFSETQRNKGNFPGRFSGRQFSNSRSEMNVSTLELGDSALYLCASTPPGQGRETQYFGPGTRLLVL.

The chain links TRBV29-1 to TRBJ2-7; 8 bases align to TRBD1. The trim removed 4 bases at V and 7 bases at J, leaving 9 bases unmatched. The CDR3 has 13 residues. In germline, CDR1 is SQVTM, CDR2 ANQGSEA. Written as DNA, the CDR3 is TGCAGCGTTGGGTATGGACAGGGTGTGGAGCAGTACTTC. Its protein is CSVGYGQGVEQYF.

The gene calls are TRBV3-1 (or the pseudogene TRBV3-2) and TRBJ2-7, with 9 bases identical to TRBD2. CDR3 length: 15 amino acids. V shed 5 bases, J shed 6 bases, and the junction held 11 bases outside the gene matches. Germline-derived CDR1 and CDR2 are LGHDT and YNNKEL (reference sequence). The CDR3, as DNA: TGTGCCAGCAGCGGGCCGGGACTAGCAAATAGCGAGCAGTACTTC. The encoded protein is CASSGPGLANSEQYF.

The chain couples TRBV10-2 to TRBJ2-7, with 11 nucleotides matching TRBD1. Germline trimming cut 6 bases from V and 1 base from J; bases unmatched to any gene: 8. This CDR3 contains 16 residues. CDR1 is WSHSY, CDR2 SAAADI, per germline. The CDR3 protein is CASSLGQGALSYEQYF. The CDR3 bases are TGCGCCAGCAGCTTAGGACAGGGGGCATTGTCCTACGAGCAGTACTTC.

This clone was observed a few times. The chain carries TRBV5-5 and TRBJ1-4, with D uncertain. V lost 0 bases and J 8 bases, leaving 11 bases between the germline ends. CDR1 and CDR2 (germline): SGHKS, YYEKEE (reference sequence). The CDR3 contains 14 residues. The CDR3 loop reads CASSLAGFGEKLFF. In nucleotides, the CDR3 is TGTGCCAGCAGCTTGGCCGGGTTTGGGGAAAAACTGTTTTTT. Using reference TRBV5-5 and TRBJ1-4 for the parts outside the CDR3, the full variable domain is DAGVTQSPTHLIKTRGQQVTLRCSPISGHKSVSWYQQVLGQGPQFIFQYYEKEERGRGNFPDRFSARQFPNYSSELNVNALLLGDSALYLCASSLAGFGEKLFFGSGTQLSVL.

The chain employs TRBV7-2 and TRBJ1-2; D might be TRBD1 (6 bases). Looked up from germline, CDR1 is SGHTA and CDR2 is FQGNSA. The CDR3 runs to 15 residues. The ends were cut back, 4 bases at V and 3 bases at J, with 15 bases in the middle. CDR3 sequence: CASSSPRGGDYGYTF. CDR3 bases: TGTGCCAGCAGCTCCCCGAGGGGGGGTGACTATGGCTACACCTTC.

The genes are TRBV6-2 or TRBV6-3 and TRBJ2-3; 8 bases fit TRBD2. The CDR3 loop spans 16 amino acids. The V gene's germline CDR1 is MNHEY and CDR2 SVGEGT. J lost 4 bases, V lost 0 bases, and 6 bases had no gene match. The CDR3 sequence is CASSYSSRGGPDTQYF. The CDR3 DNA reads TGTGCCAGCAGTTACTCGAGTCGGGGGGGCCCAGATACGCAGTATTTT.

In regard to this clone: A junction boundary mismatches the germline segment, possibly from a read error. This chain uses TRBV20-1 with TRBJ2-3; 11 positions agree with TRBD2. This CDR3 spans 11 amino acids. Germline V lookup: CDR1 DFQATT, CDR2 SNEGSKA (reference sequence). The chain's CDR3 is CSANRLAGLMF. As DNA, the CDR3 is TGCAGTGCTAATCGACTAGCGGGGCTTATGTTT.

This clone was counted a few times. The chain couples TRBV2 to TRBJ2-2; possibly TRBD1 for D (5 bases). Trimming took off 4 bases at V and 1 base at J, with 10 bases between the two ends. CDR3 length equals 15 residues. Germline loops: CDR1 SNHLY, CDR2 FYNNEI. In nucleotides, the CDR3 is TGTGCCAGCAGTGTCAGGGAATTGAACACCGGGGAGCTGTTTTTT. This encodes CASSVRELNTGELFF.

V gene TRBV10-3 combines with J gene TRBJ1-3; D gene uncertain. Trimming cost V 3 bases and J 1 base, with 7 bases left between them. There are 14 residues in the CDR3. Germline V gene sequence: CDR1 ENHRY, CDR2 SYGVKD. The CDR3: CAISDPSSGNTIYF. CDR3 DNA sequence: TGTGCCATCAGTGATCCCAGTTCTGGAAACACCATATATTTT.

V is TRBV10-3 and J is TRBJ1-5, with a possible D match to TRBD1 (5 bases). The V gene's germline CDR1 is ENHRY and CDR2 SYGVKD. The CDR3 has 15 residues. Trimming took 2 bases from V and 4 from J, leaving 12 bases between them. The CDR3 sequence: CAISEGQSRNQPQHF. CDR3 DNA: TGTGCCATCAGTGAGGGACAATCCCGGAATCAGCCCCAGCATTTT.